The rows below give T cell receptor beta chains drawn from one sample of a study of STAT3 mutations in large granular lymphocyte leukemia. Method: immunoSEQ multiplex PCR; TCRdb's copy keeps in-frame clones and lacks some. The sample includes about 42,000 clones, 80% to 85% of them seen just once. Sequencing input: PBMCs. All receptors derive from a human donor with T large granular lymphocyte leukemia. Some clones in this sample may be carry-over from other donors' samples. Each CDR3 is given with its conserved first and last residue. A D gene is named only where the DNA matches it firmly. Size tells how often a clone was seen (once, few, many) or the class of an expanded clone, and some rows leave it out.

j_call clone_size d_call v_call cdr3_nt cdr3_aa
TRBJ1-1 - - TRBV5-4 TGTGCCAGCACCCCCGGGAGCCTTAGGAACACTGAAGCTTTCTTT CASTPGSLRNTEAFF
TRBJ2-4 few TRBD1 TRBV11-2 TGTGCCAGCAGCTCAGTTGACAGGGGTCGAAACATTCAGTACTTC CASSSVDRGRNIQYF
TRBJ1-2 - - TRBV27 TGTGCCAGCAGTTTCTCGGGACGGCTTAGCTATGGCTACACCTTC CASSFSGRLSYGYTF
TRBJ1-2 - - TRBV10-3 TGTGCCATCGACGGCGGCGCCGATGGCTACACCTTC CAIDGGADGYTF
TRBJ1-1 - - TRBV18 TGTGCCAGCTCACCACCAAGCCCCGCCCCAAGGGCTTTCTTT CASSPPSPAPRAFF
TRBJ2-1 few TRBD1 TRBV2 TGTGCCAGCATGAGACAGGGGGCTCCTTACAATGAGCAGTTCTTC CASMRQGAPYNEQFF
TRBJ1-5 - TRBD1 TRBV29-1 TGCAGCGTTTCGCAGGGGGACGGCAATCAGCCCCAGCATTTT CSVSQGDGNQPQHF
TRBJ2-1 - - TRBV13 TGTGCCAGCAGCTTCCTAACGGACAATGAGCAGTTCTTC CASSFLTDNEQFF
TRBJ2-7 - - TRBV28 TGTGCCAGCAGTTTACCCCTGAAGTTCTACGAGCAGTACTTC CASSLPLKFYEQYF
TRBJ2-5 - TRBD1 TRBV27 TGTGCCAGCAGTCAGAGGGACAGGCCCCAAGAGACCCAGTACTTC CASSQRDRPQETQYF
TRBJ1-1 - - TRBV2 TGTGCCAGCAGCCCTCGGGAGAACACTGAAGCTTTCTTT CASSPRENTEAFF
TRBJ2-5 - - TRBV28 TGTGCCAGCACGAGGGGGAGAGAAGAGACCCAGTACTTC CASTRGREETQYF
TRBJ1-5 - - TRBV5-1 TGCGCCAGCAGCTTGGCCGGAGATCAGCCCCAGCATTTT CASSLAGDQPQHF
TRBJ1-2 once TRBD1 TRBV6-5 TGTGCCTCAGCCCGATGGCAGGGGGTATATGGCTACACCTTC CASARWQGVYGYTF
TRBJ1-2 - - TRBV30 TGTGCCTGGAGTCTCCTCTATGGCTACACCTTC CAWSLLYGYTF